Each of the 21 T cell receptor beta chains below was sequenced from the same sample in a study of CD8+ T cells in alopecia areata. Reverse transcribed after extraction, RNA yielded cDNA as the sequencing template. Some clones are missing from TCRdb's copy, which holds only in-frame ones; the method was immunoSEQ multiplex PCR. The sample contains 90,000 to 100,000 clones, around 60% of which appear only once. Documented treatment: oral pan-JAK inhibitor, 5-10 mg twice daily. The sequences come from CD8+ T cells sorted from blood, collected at week 4, from a patient treated with tofacitinib. All receptors come from a human donor with alopecia areata.

This chain uses TRBV30 with TRBJ1-2, with 8 bases lining up with TRBD1. Germline loops: CDR1 GTSNPN, CDR2 SVGIG (reference sequence). Losses at the gene ends were 4 bases for V and 6 bases for J; bases not matched to a gene: 10. The CDR3 length is 14 residues. In DNA, the CDR3 is TGTGCCTGGAATAAGCAGGGGGCGCGTGATGGCTACACCTTC. Translation: CAWNKQGARDGYTF. The full variable domain, with the rest looked up from reference TRBV30 and TRBJ1-2, is SQTIHQWPATLVQPVGSPLSLECTVEGTSNPNLYWYRQAAGRGLQLLFYSVGIGQISSEVPQNLSASRPQDRQFILSSKKLLLSDSGFYLCAWNKQGARDGYTFGSGTRLTVV.

The DNA for the CDR3 is TGCAGCGTTGAAATACGGGAGGGGTCCTACAATGAGCAGTTCTTC. It translates to CSVEIREGSYNEQFF. The V and J genes are TRBV29-1 and TRBJ2-1; 8 bases map to TRBD2. This CDR3 comprises 15 residues. CDR1 SQVTM and CDR2 ANQGSEA come from the germline V gene. Trimming at V came to 2 bases and at J to 1 base, leaving 4 bases not matched to a gene.

The rearrangement uses TRBV29-1 and TRBJ1-2, with 7 bases matching TRBD1. The ends lost 6 bases at V and 3 bases at J; junction bases unmatched: 4. Germline V gene data show CDR1 as SQVTM and CDR2 as ANQGSEA. There are 12 residues in the CDR3. The CDR3 bases are TGCAGCGTGGACCAGGGGGACTATGGCTACACCTTC. It translates to CSVDQGDYGYTF. The full variable domain, completed using reference TRBV29-1 and TRBJ1-2, is SAVISQKPSRDICQRGTSLTIQCQVDSQVTMMFWYRQQPGQSLTLIATANQGSEATYESGFVIDKFPISRPNLTFSTLTVSNMSPEDSSIYLCSVDQGDYGYTFGSGTRLTVV.

The chain uses TRBV29-1 and TRBJ2-7, with unresolved D. The germline V gene encodes CDR1 SQVTM and CDR2 ANQGSEA. Trimming stripped 1 base from V and 1 base from J, with 5 bases between. The CDR3 length is 12 residues. CDR3 residues: CSVEGESYEQYF. As DNA, the CDR3 is TGCAGCGTTGAAGGGGAATCCTACGAGCAGTACTTC.

This clone was observed a few times. The chain carries TRBV18 and TRBJ1-1, with 11 bases aligning to TRBD1. The CDR3 is 14 amino acids. V lost 3 bases to trimming and J lost 5 bases; unmatched junction nucleotides: 2. In germline, CDR1 is KGHSH, CDR2 LQKENI. The CDR3 is CASSPGQGGTEAFF. DNA for the CDR3: TGTGCCAGCTCACCGGGACAGGGGGGAACTGAAGCTTTCTTT.

This clone has more than one count but fewer than ten. This sequence joins TRBV7-9 and TRBJ2-3; D is unclear. Germline V gene data show CDR1 as SEHNR and CDR2 as FQNEAQ (reference sequence). The CDR3 is made up of 13 amino acids. V lost 5 bases, J lost 1 base, and 7 bases lay in between. CDR3 residues: CASSLVRTDTQYF. The DNA of the CDR3 is TGTGCCAGCAGCCTCGTACGCACAGATACGCAGTATTTT. The full variable domain, its missing parts supplied by reference TRBV7-9 and TRBJ2-3, is DTGVSQNPRHKITKRGQNVTFRCDPISEHNRLYWYRQTLGQGPEFLTYFQNEAQLEKSRLLSDRFSAERPKGSFSTLEIQRTEQGDSAMYLCASSLVRTDTQYFGPGTRLTVL.

Here the CDR3 reads CASSLQTPGLYTDTQYF. The CDR3 region has the DNA TGTGCCAGCTCACTACAGACCCCGGGCCTCTACACAGATACGCAGTATTTT. This chain links TRBV18 with TRBJ2-3, with unresolved D. Germline V gene lookup returns CDR1 KGHSH and CDR2 LQKENI. This CDR3 has 17 amino acids. The ends were cut back, 4 bases at V and 2 bases at J, with 19 bases in the middle. Together with reference TRBV18 and TRBJ2-3, the CDR3 gives the full variable domain: NAGVMQNPRHLVRRRGQEARLRCSPMKGHSHVYWYRQLPEEGLKFMVYLQKENIIDESGMPKERFSAEFPKEGPSILRIQQVVRGDSAAYFCASSLQTPGLYTDTQYFGPGTRLTVL.

This clone showed up just once. The CDR3 DNA reads as TGTGCCAGCAGCGCCCCTTTAGCGGCTGAAAGCACAGATACGCAGTATTTT. Its translation: CASSAPLAAESTDTQYF. The chain has TRBV9 and TRBJ2-3; TRBD2 is a possible D gene (6 bases). Per germline, CDR1 SGDLS and CDR2 YYNGEE. Trimming pared 3 bases from V and 0 bases from J, leaving 17 bases between. This CDR3 has 17 amino acids.

In its sample, this clone was seen a few times. V and J are TRBV6-5 and TRBJ2-1, with 8 positions matching TRBD1. J was trimmed by 6 bases and V by 5 bases; bases with no gene match: 9. The V gene's germline CDR1 is MNHEY and CDR2 SVGAGI. CDR3 length equals 15 residues. The DNA for the CDR3 is TGTGCCAGCAGTGCCTCCGGGACAGGTGGCAATGAGCAGTTCTTC. Encoded protein: CASSASGTGGNEQFF.

The V and J genes are TRBV15 and TRBJ2-5; 7 nucleotides match TRBD2. V lost 0 bases, J lost 5 bases, and 9 bases stayed unmatched. The CDR3 has 16 amino acids. Per the germline V gene, CDR1 is LNHNV and CDR2 is YYDKDF (reference sequence). In nucleotides, the CDR3 is TGTGCCACCAGCAGAGACCGAGCGGGGCGGACGGAGACCCAGTACTTC. As protein: CATSRDRAGRTETQYF. The variable domain in full, completed from reference TRBV15 and TRBJ2-5, reads DAMVIQNPRYQVTQFGKPVTLSCSQTLNHNVMYWYQQKSSQAPKLLFHYYDKDFNNEADTPDNFQSRRPNTSFCFLDIRSPGLGDTAMYLCATSRDRAGRTETQYFGPGTRLLVL.

The rearrangement joins TRBV27 to TRBJ2-7; D may be TRBD2 (6 bases). Germline V gene lookup returns CDR1 MNHEY and CDR2 SMNVEV (reference sequence). Trimming took off 7 bases at V and 4 bases at J, with 23 bases between the two ends. This CDR3 contains 16 residues. The CDR3 loop is CASKGDGTLVAYEQYF. In DNA, the CDR3 is TGTGCCAGCAAAGGGGATGGGACTTTAGTAGCTTACGAGCAGTACTTC.

The V gene is TRBV2, the J gene TRBJ2-7; possibly TRBD2 for D (6 bases). V was trimmed by 3 bases and J by 4 bases, leaving 16 bases between them. CDR1 and CDR2 (germline): SNHLY, FYNNEI. The CDR3 runs to 15 residues. CDR3 DNA sequence: TGTGCCAGCAGTGAGCGGGGACCCGGAACATACGAGCAGTACTTC. Its translation: CASSERGPGTYEQYF.

This clone appeared a few times. The rearrangement links TRBV7-3 to TRBJ2-1, with D hard to call. Germline V lookup: CDR1 SGHTA, CDR2 FQGTGA. CDR3 size: 13 residues. V was shortened by 5 bases and J by 3 bases, with 8 bases between the two germline ends. Here the CDR3 DNA reads TGTGCCAGCAGCCCCCAGCTCTACAATGAGCAGTTCTTC. It yields the protein CASSPQLYNEQFF.

The genes are TRBV5-6 and TRBJ1-2, with D unresolved. Per germline, CDR1 SGHDT and CDR2 YYEEEE. CDR3 length: 16 amino acids. V lost 0 bases to trimming and J lost 0 bases, with 12 bases between them. CDR3 region: CASSLASDPPNYGYTF. In nucleotides, the CDR3 is TGTGCCAGCAGCTTGGCGTCAGACCCTCCTAACTATGGCTACACCTTC.

The V and J genes are TRBV30 and TRBJ1-2; no clear D. The germline V gene has CDR1 GTSNPN and CDR2 SVGIG (reference sequence). The V end was cut by 5 bases, the J end by 5 bases, with 9 bases between. CDR3 size: 11 residues. CDR3 loop: CAWEGQYGYTF. CDR3 bases: TGTGCCTGGGAAGGGCAGTATGGCTACACCTTC.

V is TRBV19 and J is TRBJ1-2; D is unresolved. In germline, CDR1 is LNHDA, CDR2 SQIVND (reference sequence). The CDR3 contains 13 residues. V was clipped by 10 bases and J by 5 bases, with 17 bases between them. The CDR3 loop is CATDDSGGYGYTF. The DNA for the CDR3 is TGTGCCACCGACGACTCAGGCGGGTATGGCTACACCTTC.

V is TRBV15 and J is TRBJ1-6, with no clear D. Trimming took off 5 bases at V and 9 bases at J, with 14 bases between the two ends. Per germline, CDR1 LNHNV and CDR2 YYDKDF (reference sequence). The length of the CDR3 is 14 residues. The CDR3 DNA sequence: TGTGCCACCAGCCGCGAACCTGCAAGTTCACCCCTCCACTTT. Its protein product is CATSREPASSPLHF.

The J gene is TRBJ1-1, the V gene TRBV25-1, with 8 bases that match TRBD1. Germline assignment: CDR1 MGHDK and CDR2 SYGVNS. With V trimmed by 3 bases and J by 6 bases, 15 bases remained unmatched. This CDR3 spans 17 amino acids. CDR3 loop: CASSDQWDRRRFPEAFF. The CDR3 region has the DNA TGTGCCAGCAGTGACCAATGGGACAGGAGGAGGTTCCCTGAAGCTTTCTTT.

This clone has just a few counts. The J gene is TRBJ2-5, the V gene TRBV7-8; D not resolved. Germline CDR1 reads SGHVS; CDR2 reads FQNEAQ. V dropped 1 base and J dropped 5 bases, with 11 bases sitting between them. The CDR3 is 14 amino acids. The CDR3 region is CASSLEAGYETQYF. DNA for the CDR3: TGTGCCAGCAGCTTAGAAGCCGGCTACGAGACCCAGTACTTC.

This chain links TRBV7-6 with TRBJ1-6; TRBD1 matches 11 bases. J lost 15 bases, V lost 1 base, and 8 bases had no gene match. Looked up from germline, CDR1 is SGHVS and CDR2 is FNYEAQ. The CDR3 is 15 amino acids. CDR3 in amino acids: CASSLVGQGARLLHF. CDR3 nucleotide sequence: TGTGCCAGCAGCTTAGTTGGACAGGGGGCGCGACTCCTCCACTTT.

The CDR3 region has the DNA TGTGCCTGGAGTGGGGCGTACGAGCAGTACTTC. Translated: CAWSGAYEQYF. The V and J genes are TRBV30 and TRBJ2-7; no clear D. CDR1 and CDR2 (germline): GTSNPN, SVGIG (reference sequence). V lost 1 base, J lost 4 bases, and 5 bases lay in between. This CDR3 has 11 amino acids.